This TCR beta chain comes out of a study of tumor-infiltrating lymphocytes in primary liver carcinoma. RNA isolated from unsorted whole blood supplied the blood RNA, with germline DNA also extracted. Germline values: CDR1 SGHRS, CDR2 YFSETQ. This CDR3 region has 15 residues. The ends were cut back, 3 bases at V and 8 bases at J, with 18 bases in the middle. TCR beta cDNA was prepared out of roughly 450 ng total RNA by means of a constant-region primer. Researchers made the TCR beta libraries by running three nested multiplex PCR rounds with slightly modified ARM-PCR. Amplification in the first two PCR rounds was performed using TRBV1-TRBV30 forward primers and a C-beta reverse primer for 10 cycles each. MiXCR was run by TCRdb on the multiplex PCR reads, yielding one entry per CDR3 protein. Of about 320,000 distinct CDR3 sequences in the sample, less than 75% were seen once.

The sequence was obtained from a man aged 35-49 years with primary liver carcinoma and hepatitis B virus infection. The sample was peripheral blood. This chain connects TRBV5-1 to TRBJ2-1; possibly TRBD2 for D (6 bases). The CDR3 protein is CASSSRLVTGDEQFF. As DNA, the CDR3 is TGCGCCAGCAGCTCCCGACTAGTCACCGGCGATGAGCAGTTCTTC.